The 30 T cell receptor beta chains presented below share a single source sample, sequenced in a study of metastatic and nonmetastatic thyroid tumors. TCRdb re-analyzed the PCR reads using MiXCR. The sample includes some 39,000 clones, approximately 15% of them seen just once. No patient had received any treatment before thyroid surgery. Input material: blood. The receptors were gathered from a female donor with papillary thyroid cancer or a benign thyroid nodule (not recorded which). Some clones in this sample may be carry-over from other donors' samples.

This clone was counted at least ten times. The J gene is TRBJ2-4, the V gene TRBV12-3 or TRBV12-4; 8 bases are shared with TRBD1. This CDR3 has 12 residues. The J segment lost 7 bases and the V segment lost 7 bases, leaving 3 bases of the junction unmatched. CDR3 DNA sequence: TGTGCCAGCACGACAGGGGTGAACATTCAGTACTTC. It specifies CASTTGVNIQYF.

A word on this clone: A read error may account for a junction end that differs from germline. The chain links TRBV5-1 to TRBJ2-2; a weak D match, TRBD2 (5 bases). The germline V gene has CDR1 SGHRS and CDR2 YFSETQ. This CDR3 spans 13 amino acids. The CDR3 coding sequence is TGCGCCAGCCGTACAGTGAACACCGGGGAGATGTTTTTT. It translates to CASRTVNTGEMFF.

As for this clone: Given a much more abundant clone one base away, this may be a read error. The chain carries TRBV2 and TRBJ2-5, with a weak D call TRBD1 (5 bases). Germline loops: CDR1 SNHLY, CDR2 FYNNEI. Trimming stripped 0 bases from V and 2 bases from J, with 16 bases between. This CDR3 region has 17 residues. CDR3 in DNA: TGTGCCAGCAGTGAAGCAGGGGTAGCATGGAATCAAGAGACCCAGTACTTC. Translating it yields CASSEAGVAWNQETQYF.

This clone was seen more than once but under ten times. The chain combines TRBV7-8 with TRBJ2-7; D is undetermined. V gave up 5 bases and J gave up 7 bases, with 12 bases separating them. The germline V gene encodes CDR1 SGHVS and CDR2 FQNEAQ. The CDR3 length is 12 residues. The CDR3 nucleotides read TGTGCCAGCAGCCAATCCTCCTTAGAGCAGTACTTC. Amino acids: CASSQSSLEQYF.

This clone was seen a handful of times. J is TRBJ2-7 and V is TRBV6-1, with 11 bases fitting TRBD2. The CDR3 extends over 13 amino acids. Germline V CDR1 and CDR2: MNHNS, SASEGT. V dropped 4 bases and J dropped 6; count of bases not matched to a gene: 2. The CDR3 spells CASSGLAGPEQYF. The CDR3 DNA follows: TGTGCCAGCAGTGGACTAGCGGGACCCGAGCAGTACTTC.

This clone was seen repeatedly, ten times or more. The V call is TRBV10-2, the J call TRBJ2-7, with 8 bases matching TRBD2. The germline gives CDR1 WSHSY, CDR2 SAAADI. After removal of 5 bases from V and 0 bases from J, the junction contained 3 bases not matched to a gene. The CDR3 extends over 14 amino acids. CDR3 residues: CASSQLADSYEQYF. CDR3 nucleotides: TGCGCCAGCAGTCAACTAGCGGACTCCTACGAGCAGTACTTC.

This clone rates as medium-sized. The same CDR3 can be traced to other DNA sequences in this sample. The rearrangement links TRBV6-1 to TRBJ1-2; a weak D match, TRBD1 (6 bases). Per germline, CDR1 MNHNS and CDR2 SASEGT. V was trimmed by 6 bases and J by 2 bases, leaving 10 bases between them. CDR3 length: 13 residues. CDR3 residues: CASSAGTNYGYTF. CDR3 bases: TGTGCCAGCAGCGCCGGGACAAACTATGGCTACACCTTC.

A word on this clone: The CDR3 ends on some other residue instead of the conserved phenylalanine or tryptophan, so this is likely a read error. This chain joins TRBV15 and TRBJ2-7; possible D gene TRBD2, 6 bases. V was pared by 3 bases and J by 7 bases, with 19 bases between. CDR3 length: 15 amino acids. Germline CDR1 LNHNV, CDR2 YYDKDF (reference sequence). The CDR3, as DNA: TGTGCCACCAGCAGTCGACTATCGGGAGTAAGTGAGCAGTACTGC. It is translated as CATSSRLSGVSEQYC.

There are many counts of this clone. This sequence joins TRBV6-2 or TRBV6-3 and TRBJ2-7; 10 bases fit TRBD2. In germline, CDR1 is MNHEY, CDR2 SVGEGT. CDR3 length equals 16 residues. With V trimmed by 0 bases and J by 3 bases, 5 bases remained unmatched. In DNA, the CDR3 is TGTGCCAGCAGTTACTCGAAAGGACTAGCGGACTACGAGCAGTACTTC. Protein product: CASSYSKGLADYEQYF.

This clone has ten or more counts. This sequence joins TRBV6-1 and TRBJ1-1; no clear D gene. V was cut by 5 bases and J by 2 bases, with 9 bases left in between. This CDR3 spans 13 amino acids. Germline values: CDR1 MNHNS, CDR2 SASEGT. CDR3 DNA: TGTGCCAGCAGTTTCACACAAAACACTGAAGCTTTCTTT. Its protein is CASSFTQNTEAFF.

This clone was counted many times. The V call is TRBV11-3, the J call TRBJ2-3; unclear D gene. CDR1 is SGHNT, CDR2 YENEEA, per germline. The germline V and J ends were trimmed by 5 bases and 0 bases, with 9 bases remaining between them. This CDR3 has 14 amino acids. The CDR3 bases are TGTGCCAGCAGCCGGCCTCCTAGCACAGATACGCAGTATTTT. Translating it yields CASSRPPSTDTQYF.

This clone was detected many times. The chain combines TRBV4-2 with TRBJ1-4; D unclear. Germline V gene data show CDR1 as LGHNA and CDR2 as YNFKEQ. Between the trimmed V and J ends, which lost 0 bases and 4 bases, there was a span of 15 bases. The CDR3 totals 17 residues. DNA of the CDR3: TGTGCCAGCAGCCAAGATCGGTCGATTTACGGTAATGAAAAACTGTTTTTT. Amino acids: CASSQDRSIYGNEKLFF.

Many counts were recorded for this clone. The CDR3 sequence is CSARTSGQETQYF. CDR3 nucleotide sequence: TGCAGTGCCCGGACTAGCGGACAAGAGACCCAGTACTTC. The rearrangement uses TRBV20-1 and TRBJ2-5, with 10 bases that match TRBD2. J gave up 2 bases and V 6 bases, and 3 bases lay outside the gene matches. Germline V gene sequence: CDR1 DFQATT, CDR2 SNEGSKA (reference sequence). The CDR3 has 13 residues.

Many counts were recorded for this clone. This chain links TRBV20-1 with TRBJ2-5, with 9 bases aligning to TRBD2. Germline CDR1 reads DFQATT; CDR2 reads SNEGSKA (reference sequence). The ends lost 3 bases at V and 2 bases at J; junction bases unmatched: 7. The CDR3 length is 15 residues. For the CDR3, the DNA is TGCAGTGCTAGGGAGACTAGCGGAACACAAGAGACCCAGTACTTC. Protein: CSARETSGTQETQYF.

The gene calls are TRBV20-1 and TRBJ1-1; the D gene is possibly TRBD1 (5 bases). Germline V gene sequence: CDR1 DFQATT, CDR2 SNEGSKA (reference sequence). Between the trimmed V and J ends, which lost 7 bases and 1 base, there was a span of 16 bases. The CDR3 runs to 14 residues. This CDR3 is CSVRVDRRNTEAFF. The CDR3 nucleotides are TGCAGTGTAAGAGTCGACAGACGGAACACTGAAGCTTTCTTT.

With respect to this clone: A single base separates this from a much larger clone, so it may be a read error. This rearrangement joins TRBV29-1 to TRBJ2-7, with 9 positions matching TRBD1. The V segment lost 8 bases and the J segment 6 bases; nucleotides outside the gene matches: 11. CDR1 and CDR2 (germline): SQVTM, ANQGSEA. CDR3 size: 13 residues. CDR3 protein: CSSVTPDRGEQYF. The CDR3 region has the DNA TGCAGCTCCGTAACCCCGGACAGGGGCGAGCAGTACTTC.

The chain employs TRBV7-8 and TRBJ1-5; D is undetermined. V lost 8 bases to trimming and J lost 2 bases, with 10 bases between them. The CDR3 runs to 13 residues. CDR1 is SGHVS and CDR2 is FQNEAQ in the germline V gene. CDR3 coding DNA: TGTGCCAGCGTCCCCCAGGGCAATCAGCCCCAGCATTTT. It encodes CASVPQGNQPQHF. Full variable domain (outside the CDR3, taken from reference TRBV7-8 and TRBJ1-5): GAGVSQSPRYKVAKRGQDVALRCDPISGHVSLFWYQQALGQGPEFLTYFQNEAQLDKSGLPSDRFFAERPEGSVSTLKIQRTQQEDSAVYLCASVPQGNQPQHFGDGTRLSIL.

This clone was counted many times. This specimen includes other DNA sequences encoding the same CDR3. The chain joins TRBV20-1 to TRBJ2-1; the match to TRBD2 covers 8 bases. Losses at the gene ends were 2 bases for V and 7 bases for J; bases not matched to a gene: 7. This CDR3 region has 14 residues. CDR1 and CDR2 (germline): DFQATT, SNEGSKA (reference sequence). The CDR3 sequence is CSARPREGWNEQFF. The CDR3 DNA reads TGCAGTGCTAGACCTCGGGAGGGTTGGAATGAGCAGTTCTTC.

Many counts were recorded for this clone. This chain joins TRBV6-1 and TRBJ2-2; the match to TRBD1 covers 7 bases. V lost 5 bases to trimming and J lost 0 bases; unmatched junction nucleotides: 3. The CDR3 consists of 15 residues. The germline CDR1 and CDR2 sequences are MNHNS and SASEGT. As DNA, the CDR3 is TGTGCCAGCAGTATCGGACAGGCGAACACCGGGGAGCTGTTTTTT. It yields the protein CASSIGQANTGELFF.

About this clone itself: This CDR3 is missing its conserved last phenylalanine or tryptophan, likely due to a read error. The chain employs TRBV28 and TRBJ1-1; possibly TRBD1 for D (5 bases). V was shortened by 4 bases and J by 3 bases, with 12 bases between the two germline ends. CDR1 and CDR2 from the germline V gene are MDHEN and SYDVKM. The CDR3 is 14 amino acids. Here the CDR3 reads CASSWGRADTEAFL. The DNA for the CDR3 is TGTGCCAGCAGTTGGGGCAGGGCAGACACTGAAGCTTTCTTA.

V is TRBV12-5 and J is TRBJ2-1; 8 nucleotides agree with TRBD1. This CDR3 is 16 amino acids long. Germline lookup yields CDR1 LGHNT and CDR2 FRNRAP. V gave up 5 bases and J gave up 2 bases; unmatched junction bases: 8. DNA of the CDR3: TGTGCTAGTGGTCCCGAGGGACAGGCAACCTACAATGAGCAGTTCTTC. Translation gives CASGPEGQATYNEQFF.

There are many counts of this clone. The J gene is TRBJ1-4, the V gene TRBV2; 8 positions match TRBD1. The CDR3 is made up of 13 amino acids. Germline V gives CDR1 SNHLY, CDR2 FYNNEI. V gave up 7 bases and J gave up 7 bases; unmatched junction bases: 5. The CDR3 is CASNGQGAEKLFF. CDR3 DNA: TGTGCCAGCAACGGACAGGGCGCTGAAAAACTGTTTTTT.

The sample holds many counts of this clone. J is TRBJ1-4 and V is TRBV30; TRBD1 matches 7 bases. V lost 3 bases to trimming and J lost 6 bases; unmatched junction nucleotides: 10. CDR1 is GTSNPN, CDR2 SVGIG, per germline (reference sequence). The CDR3 is made up of 15 amino acids. The CDR3 is CAWREAGGWDEKLFF. The CDR3 DNA sequence: TGTGCCTGGAGAGAGGCAGGGGGTTGGGATGAAAAACTGTTTTTT.

This clone was observed a handful of times. A read error may account for a junction end that differs from germline. The chain employs TRBV15 and TRBJ2-1; TRBD1 matches 7 bases. The CDR3 has 16 residues. Germline V CDR1 and CDR2: LNHNV, YYDKDF (reference sequence). The CDR3 loop is CATIRDRGTEYLEQFF. In DNA form, the CDR3 reads TGTGCCACCATCAGAGATCGTGGGACAGAATATCTGGAGCAGTTCTTC. The whole variable domain, remainder taken from reference TRBV15 and TRBJ2-1, is DAMVIQNPRYQVTQFGKPVTLSCSQTLNHNVMYWYQQKSSQAPKLLFHYYDKDFNNEADTPDNFQSRRPNTSFCFLDIRSPGLGDTAMYLCATIRDRGTEYLEQFFGPGTRLTVL.

This chain joins TRBV2 and TRBJ2-2; TRBD2 is a possible D gene (5 bases). This CDR3 has 20 residues. CDR1 is SNHLY, CDR2 FYNNEI, per germline. The V gene lost 2 bases and the J gene lost 7 bases, with 29 bases spanning the gap. The CDR3 region has the DNA TGTGCCAGCAGTGAACGTTCGTGGCAACGGGCTAGCTGGAGAATCGGGGAGCTGTTTTTT. Translating it yields CASSERSWQRASWRIGELFF.

This clone showed up many times. V usage is TRBV6-1 and J usage is TRBJ2-7; D call uncertain. The CDR3 runs 15 residues. Germline values: CDR1 MNHNS, CDR2 SASEGT. Trimming pared 10 bases from V and 3 bases from J, leaving 22 bases between. In DNA, the CDR3 is TGTGCCACCACGCTGCTGAGTCCCAACCACTACGAGCAGTACTTC. It encodes CATTLLSPNHYEQYF.

The chain links TRBV6-1 to TRBJ1-5; D unclear. The germline V gene has CDR1 MNHNS and CDR2 SASEGT. V dropped 7 bases and J dropped 0 bases, with 4 bases sitting between them. The CDR3 spans 12 residues. The chain's CDR3 is CASTGSNQPQHF. The CDR3 region has the DNA TGTGCCAGCACGGGTAGCAATCAGCCCCAGCATTTT.

This clone has only a few counts. Just one base apart from a much larger clone, this may be a read error. At the DNA level, this CDR3 is encoded by other sequences in the same sample as well. Here the CDR3 DNA reads TGTGCCAGCAGCTCGAAGACAGGGGGGAACACTGAGGCTTTCTTT. Translated, it gives CASSSKTGGNTEAFF. The chain recombines TRBV7-2 with TRBJ1-1; 9 positions match TRBD1. Germline CDR1 and CDR2: SGHTA and FQGNSA. The CDR3 totals 15 residues.

The chain combines TRBV12-3 or TRBV12-4 with TRBJ1-1; no definite D call. V was clipped by 6 bases and J by 7 bases, with 9 bases between them. CDR3 length: 11 amino acids. The chain's CDR3 is CASRYTIEAFF. CDR3 DNA sequence: TGTGCCAGCAGATATACTATTGAAGCTTTCTTT.

This clone was seen a few times. The genes are TRBV6-4 and TRBJ1-1, with D possibly TRBD1 on 5 matching bases. From germline, CDR1 is MRHNA and CDR2 SNTAGT. This CDR3 has 13 residues. Trimming shortened V by 7 bases and J by 5 bases, and 14 bases separated the two germline ends. The DNA for the CDR3 is TGTGCCAGCATCTTCGGGACCTGGACTGAAGCTTTCTTT. It yields the protein CASIFGTWTEAFF.